This T cell receptor beta chain comes out of a study of blood T cells in healthy people across ages. Study-level background: About one barcoded beta molecule per two T cells was captured by template switching.

It was with a sample-barcoded 5' primer and a J-beta primer mix that a second PCR of roughly 7 to 12 cycles was run. The yield of each sample was at least 2.5 million CDR3-containing paired-end reads. TCRdb fed the 5' RACE reads into MiXCR, producing one record per CDR3 protein. This sample yields over 1,500,000 distinct CDR3 sequences, of which 49% are seen a single time; 2.1% belongs to the top ten. This clonotype was counted between two and nine times. No antigen is known for it. V lost 5 bases and J lost 8; bases outside the gene matches: 7. The CDR3 has 13 amino acids. Germline loops: CDR1 MNHEY, CDR2 SVGAGI. Study-wide points: Diversity was higher, and naive CD4+ cells more numerous, in long-lived donors than in aged donors. With age, beta diversity per million T cells declined roughly linearly, significantly by around 43.

The specimen sequenced was blood. The TCR originated in a woman aged 40 to 55 in good health. The gene calls are TRBV6-5 and TRBJ1-2, with TRBD1 identical over 8 bases. The CDR3 loop is CASSMDRARGYTF. As DNA, the CDR3 is TGTGCCAGCAGTATGGACAGGGCGCGCGGCTACACCTTC.